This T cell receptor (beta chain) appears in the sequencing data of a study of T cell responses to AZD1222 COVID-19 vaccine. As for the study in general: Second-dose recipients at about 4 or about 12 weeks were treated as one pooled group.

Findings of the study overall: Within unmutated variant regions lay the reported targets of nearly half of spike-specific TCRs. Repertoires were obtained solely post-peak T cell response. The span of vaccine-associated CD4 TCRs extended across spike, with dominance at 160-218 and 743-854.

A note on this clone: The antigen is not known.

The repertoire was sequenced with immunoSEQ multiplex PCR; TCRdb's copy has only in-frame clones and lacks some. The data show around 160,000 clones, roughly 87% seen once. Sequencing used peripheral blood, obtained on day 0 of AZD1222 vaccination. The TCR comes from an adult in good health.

The CDR3 DNA sequence: TGTGCCAGCAGCTTAGGACAGGGGCGTTCCTACGAGCAGTACTTC. Protein: CASSLGQGRSYEQYF. The J gene is TRBJ2-7, the V gene TRBV11-1; TRBD1 agrees at 8 bases. Trimming removed 1 base from V and 1 base from J; junction bases left unmatched: 3. Germline-derived CDR1 and CDR2 are SGHAT and FQDESV (reference sequence). The CDR3 length is 15 residues.